A single sample gave rise to the 5 T cell receptor beta chains below, sequenced in a study of cytomegalovirus exposure and HLA in healthy donors. Primers: 60 Vbeta forward and 13 Jbeta reverse. TCRdb keeps only in-frame clones here, not all; method: immunoSEQ multiplex PCR. The sample yields 100,000 to 150,000 clones, about 15% seen once. Sequencing used PBMCs. These receptors all stem from a female donor in good health and CMV-seropositive.

This clone occurred a few times. The V and J genes are TRBV28 and TRBJ1-1; 7 bases line up with TRBD1. CDR3 length: 14 residues. Germline assignment: CDR1 MDHEN and CDR2 SYDVKM. V lost 7 bases, J lost 0 bases, and 5 bases stayed unmatched. As DNA, the CDR3 is TGTGCCAGCACTAAGGGACAGTTGAACACTGAAGCTTTCTTT. Translated: CASTKGQLNTEAFF.

This clone was seen only a few times. Additional DNA sequences in this sample encode the identical CDR3. The rearrangement links TRBV9 to TRBJ2-3; 11 bases agree with TRBD2. V was pared by 3 bases and J by 3 bases, with 0 bases of the junction left unmatched. The germline V gene encodes CDR1 SGDLS and CDR2 YYNGEE. The CDR3 length is 14 residues. The DNA of the CDR3 is TGTGCCAGCAGCGCTAGCGGGAGGACAGATACGCAGTATTTT. Encoded protein: CASSASGRTDTQYF.

The chain joins TRBV29-1 to TRBJ1-1; 7 nucleotides match TRBD1. The V segment lost 6 bases and the J segment 11 bases; nucleotides outside the gene matches: 0. This CDR3 contains 8 residues. CDR1 is SQVTM, CDR2 ANQGSEA, per germline. CDR3 in DNA: TGCAGCGTGGACAGGGCTTTCTTT. Translated, it gives CSVDRAFF.

Only a few counts were recorded for this clone. The V and J genes are TRBV6-5 and TRBJ1-2, with D unclear. V gave up 6 bases and J gave up 5 bases, with 10 bases separating them. The CDR3 spans 12 residues. Germline assignment: CDR1 MNHEY and CDR2 SVGAGI. The CDR3 loop is CASSGRTYGYTF. The CDR3 DNA follows: TGTGCCAGCAGCGGACGGACTTATGGCTACACCTTC.

The chain joins TRBV14 to TRBJ1-4, with unresolved D. The V gene lost 0 bases and the J gene lost 5 bases, with 16 bases spanning the gap. There are 17 residues in the CDR3. Germline-derived CDR1 and CDR2 are SGHDN and FVKESK. The CDR3 here is CASSQERRPGMNEKLFF. The DNA of the CDR3 is TGTGCCAGCAGCCAAGAGAGGCGTCCGGGTATGAATGAAAAACTGTTTTTT.